Each of the 17 T cell receptor beta chains below was sequenced from the same sample in a study of blood T cells in healthy people across ages. It was with a sample-barcoded 5' primer and a J-beta primer mix that a second PCR of roughly 7 to 12 cycles was run. TCRdb reprocessed the 5' RACE reads with MiXCR, giving one entry per CDR3 protein. The sample consists of 800,000 to 1,300,000 distinct CDR3 sequences, around 25% of them appearing once. This same sample was also part of a study on T cells of mothers and their children.

The specimen sequenced was blood. Every receptor here comes from a girl aged 2 to 10 in good health.

A few counts support this clonotype. The chain carries TRBV7-6 and TRBJ2-5, with D perhaps matching TRBD1 (8 bases). Per the germline V gene, CDR1 is SGHVS and CDR2 is FNYEAQ. V gave up 6 bases and J gave up 4 bases, with 21 bases separating them. This CDR3 comprises 16 residues. CDR3: CASSPLGGTGGETQYF. CDR3 in DNA: TGTGCCAGCAGTCCTTTGGGGGGGACAGGTGGAGAGACCCAGTACTTC.

This clonotype has a handful of counts. J is TRBJ2-6 and V is TRBV29-1; unclear D gene. CDR1 and CDR2 from the germline V gene are SQVTM and ANQGSEA. Trimming removed 2 bases from V and 0 bases from J, with 8 bases in between. The CDR3 runs to 15 residues. The CDR3 is CSVELVGSGANVLTF. CDR3 in DNA: TGCAGCGTTGAACTAGTTGGCTCTGGGGCCAACGTCCTGACTTTC.

Concerning this clonotype: One end of the junction is discordant with germline, which a read error may explain. The chain links TRBV4-1 to TRBJ1-6; D remains ambiguous. Per the germline V gene, CDR1 is MGHRA and CDR2 is YSYEKL. The CDR3 consists of 15 residues. The CDR3 bases are TGCGCCAGCAGCCCCATCCTGGACCCAAATTCGCCCCTCCACTTT. This codes for CASSPILDPNSPLHF.

The V and J genes are TRBV7-3 and TRBJ2-5; 7 nucleotides align to TRBD1. The DNA end favors TRBJ2-1, so the J call may be wrong. CDR1 SGHTA and CDR2 FQGTGA come from the germline V gene. The CDR3 sequence is 15 residues long. Here the CDR3 reads CASSSEGADRNEQFF. As DNA, the CDR3 is TGTGCCAGCAGCTCTGAAGGAGCGGACAGGAATGAGCAGTTCTTC.

This clonotype has only a few counts. The CDR3 sequence: CALRGANVLTF. CDR3 coding DNA: TGTGCCCTGCGGGGGGCCAACGTCCTGACTTTC. The genes are TRBV7-9 and TRBJ2-6, with D unclear. CDR1 and CDR2 from the germline V gene are SEHNR and FQNEAQ (reference sequence). The CDR3 consists of 11 residues. The V and J ends lost 11 bases and 4 bases respectively, with 6 bases between them.

V is TRBV6-6 and J is TRBJ1-1; TRBD1 might be the D (6 bases). This CDR3 has 13 amino acids. Trimming stripped 6 bases from V and 4 bases from J, with 12 bases between. The germline CDR1 and CDR2 sequences are MNHNY and SVGAGI (reference sequence). CDR3 residues: CASRTGSGTEAFF. The CDR3 coding sequence is TGTGCCAGCAGAACAGGGAGTGGCACTGAAGCTTTCTTT.

This sequence joins TRBV20-1 and TRBJ2-3; no firm D call. This CDR3 has 11 residues. CDR1 and CDR2 from the germline V gene are DFQATT and SNEGSKA (reference sequence). The ends were cut back, 6 bases at V and 6 bases at J, with 10 bases in the middle. CDR3 loop: CSAKQPDTQYF. In DNA, the CDR3 is TGCAGTGCCAAGCAACCCGATACGCAGTATTTT.

This clonotype was counted only a few times. CDR3 coding DNA: TGTGCCAGCAGCAAACAGGACGGTCCCAGGGAGCAGTTCTTC. It codes for CASSKQDGPREQFF. This sequence joins TRBV9 and TRBJ2-1; a possible D gene is TRBD1 (5 bases). V was cut by 4 bases and J by 10 bases, with 18 bases left in between. CDR3 length: 14 amino acids. The germline gives CDR1 SGDLS, CDR2 YYNGEE.

This clonotype came up a few times. V and J are TRBV4-3 and TRBJ2-1, with D possibly matching TRBD2 (5 bases). TRBJ2-5 explains the end of the DNA better; the J call may be wrong. The CDR3 extends over 15 amino acids. CDR1 and CDR2 (germline): LGHNA, YSLEER. The CDR3 loop is CASSQEIRGRETQYF. As DNA, the CDR3 is TGCGCCAGCAGCCAAGAGATACGGGGTCGAGAGACCCAGTACTTC.

This clonotype has only a few counts. The chain joins TRBV20-1 to TRBJ2-3, with 10 bases lining up with TRBD2. Trimming removed 3 bases from V and 5 bases from J; junction bases left unmatched: 8. Germline CDR1 DFQATT, CDR2 SNEGSKA (reference sequence). This CDR3 is built from 15 residues. The CDR3 DNA reads TGCAGTGCTAGTAGTCCGAGCGGGGGGGAAGATACGCAGTATTTT. It translates to CSASSPSGGEDTQYF.

This chain joins TRBV10-3 and TRBJ2-1; 11 bases fit TRBD2. With 8 bases clipped from V and 5 bases from J, the junction kept 2 bases outside the gene matches. In germline, CDR1 is ENHRY, CDR2 SYGVKD. The CDR3 consists of 13 residues. The CDR3 region is CAIGTSGNNEQFF. CDR3 sequence (DNA): TGTGCCATCGGGACTAGCGGAAACAATGAGCAGTTCTTC.

The rearrangement links TRBV5-8 to TRBJ1-4; D ambiguous. Trimming took off 0 bases at V and 0 bases at J, with 9 bases between the two ends. The germline gives CDR1 SGHTS, CDR2 YDEGEE. The CDR3 has 16 amino acids. CDR3 sequence (DNA): TGTGCCAGCAGCTTGGAATGGGAGACAACTAATGAAAAACTGTTTTTT. This gives the protein CASSLEWETTNEKLFF.

V usage is TRBV29-1 and J usage is TRBJ1-1; the D is unclear. The CDR3 sequence is 14 residues long. Germline CDR1 reads SQVTM; CDR2 reads ANQGSEA. Trimming took 4 bases from V and 0 from J, leaving 12 bases between them. The CDR3 region has the DNA TGCAGCGTTGTTCCAAGACTGATGAACACTGAAGCTTTCTTT. Encoded protein: CSVVPRLMNTEAFF.

J is TRBJ2-1 and V is TRBV13, with D perhaps TRBD1 (6 bases). Deletions cut 2 bases from V and 4 bases from J, with 12 bases between. Looked up from germline, CDR1 is PRHDT and CDR2 is FYEKMQ (reference sequence). The CDR3 spans 15 residues. The CDR3 sequence is CASSLSGQPYNEQFF. DNA of the CDR3: TGTGCCAGCAGCTTATCAGGACAGCCGTACAATGAGCAGTTCTTC.

The V call is TRBV5-3, the J call TRBJ2-5; 13 bases agree with TRBD2. TRBV5-3 is known as an ORF, though its function is uncertain. V was clipped by 8 bases and J by 5 bases; unmatched bases: 12. The CDR3 covers 16 residues. CDR3 sequence: CASSPGLAGVRETQYF. The CDR3 DNA sequence: TGTGCCAGCAGTCCCGGACTAGCGGGAGTACGGGAGACCCAGTACTTC.

This clonotype has a single count. The rearrangement joins TRBV27 to TRBJ2-1; the match to TRBD2 covers 10 bases. The DNA end is a closer match to TRBJ2-7, so the J assignment may be wrong. The CDR3 spans 18 residues. Looked up from germline, CDR1 is MNHEY and CDR2 is SMNVEV (reference sequence). The CDR3 coding sequence is TGTGCCAGCATGCCCGCCCTCCTGATAGCGGGAGGTAGCAATGAGCAGTACTTC. Its protein is CASMPALLIAGGSNEQYF.

The chain links TRBV7-9 to TRBJ2-1; a possible D gene is TRBD1 (6 bases). The ends were cut back, 3 bases at V and 6 bases at J, with 9 bases in the middle. Germline V gene lookup returns CDR1 SEHNR and CDR2 FQNEAQ (reference sequence). The length of the CDR3 is 13 residues. This CDR3 is CASSFTQGNEQFF. CDR3 coding DNA: TGTGCCAGCAGCTTCACACAGGGCAATGAGCAGTTCTTC.